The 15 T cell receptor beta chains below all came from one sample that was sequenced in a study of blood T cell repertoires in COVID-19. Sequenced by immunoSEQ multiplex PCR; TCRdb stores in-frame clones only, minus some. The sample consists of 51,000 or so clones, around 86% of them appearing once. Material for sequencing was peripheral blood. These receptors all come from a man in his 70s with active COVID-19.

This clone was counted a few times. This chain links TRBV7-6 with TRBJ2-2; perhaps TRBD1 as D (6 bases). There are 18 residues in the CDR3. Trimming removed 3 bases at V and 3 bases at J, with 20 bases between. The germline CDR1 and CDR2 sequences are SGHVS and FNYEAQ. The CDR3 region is CASSLRSQGRFDTGELFF. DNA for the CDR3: TGTGCCAGCAGCTTGAGGAGCCAGGGGAGATTCGACACCGGGGAGCTGTTTTTT.

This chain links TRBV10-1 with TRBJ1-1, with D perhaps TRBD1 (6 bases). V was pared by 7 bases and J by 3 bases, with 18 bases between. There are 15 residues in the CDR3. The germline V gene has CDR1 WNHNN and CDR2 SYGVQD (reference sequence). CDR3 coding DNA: TGCGCCAGCATAGGCCCGATGGACAGTTACACTGAAGCTTTCTTT. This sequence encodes CASIGPMDSYTEAFF.

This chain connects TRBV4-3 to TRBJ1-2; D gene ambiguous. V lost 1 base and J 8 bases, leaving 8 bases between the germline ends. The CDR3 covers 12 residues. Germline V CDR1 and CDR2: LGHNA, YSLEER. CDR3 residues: CASSQAGYGYTF. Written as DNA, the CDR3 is TGCGCCAGCAGCCAAGCGGGGTACGGCTACACCTTC.

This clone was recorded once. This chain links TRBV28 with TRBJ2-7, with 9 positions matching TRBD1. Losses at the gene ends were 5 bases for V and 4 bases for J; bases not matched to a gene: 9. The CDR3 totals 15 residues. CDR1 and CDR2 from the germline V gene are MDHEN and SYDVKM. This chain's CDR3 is CASSRAGTGQYEQYF. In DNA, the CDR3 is TGTGCCAGCAGTCGGGCCGGGACAGGGCAGTACGAGCAGTACTTC.

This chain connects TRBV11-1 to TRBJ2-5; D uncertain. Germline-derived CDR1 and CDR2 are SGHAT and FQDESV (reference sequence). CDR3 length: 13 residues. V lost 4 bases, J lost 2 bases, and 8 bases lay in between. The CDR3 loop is CASSYIFQETQYF. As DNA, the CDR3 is TGTGCCAGCAGCTACATATTTCAAGAGACCCAGTACTTC. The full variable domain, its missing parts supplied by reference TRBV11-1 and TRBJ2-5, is EAEVAQSPRYKITEKSQAVAFWCDPISGHATLYWYRQILGQGPELLVQFQDESVVDDSQLPKDRFSAERLKGVDSTLKIQPAELGDSAMYLCASSYIFQETQYFGPGTRLLVL.

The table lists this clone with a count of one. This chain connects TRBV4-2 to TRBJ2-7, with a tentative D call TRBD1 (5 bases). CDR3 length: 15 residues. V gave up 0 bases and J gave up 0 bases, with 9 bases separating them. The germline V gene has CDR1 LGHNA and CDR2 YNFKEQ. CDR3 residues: CASSQDRQSSYEQYF. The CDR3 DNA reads TGTGCCAGCAGCCAAGATCGACAGAGCTCCTACGAGCAGTACTTC.

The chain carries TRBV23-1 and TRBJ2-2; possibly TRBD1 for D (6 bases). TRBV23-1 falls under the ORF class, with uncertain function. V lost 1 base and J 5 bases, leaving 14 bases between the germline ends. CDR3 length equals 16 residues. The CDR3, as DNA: TGCGCCAGCAGTCAATTCCGGCCCAGGGGTACCGGGGAGCTGTTTTTT. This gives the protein CASSQFRPRGTGELFF.

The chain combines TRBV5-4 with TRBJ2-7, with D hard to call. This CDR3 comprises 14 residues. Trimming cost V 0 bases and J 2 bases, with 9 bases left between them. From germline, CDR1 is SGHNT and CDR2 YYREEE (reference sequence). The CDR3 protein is CASSLGARAYEQYF. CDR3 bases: TGTGCCAGCAGCTTGGGGGCGCGAGCCTACGAGCAGTACTTC.

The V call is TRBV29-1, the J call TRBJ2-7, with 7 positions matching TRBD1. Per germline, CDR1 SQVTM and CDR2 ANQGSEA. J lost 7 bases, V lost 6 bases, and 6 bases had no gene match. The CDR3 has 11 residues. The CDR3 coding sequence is TGCAGCGTGCAGACAGGGAGAGAGCAGTACTTC. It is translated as CSVQTGREQYF.

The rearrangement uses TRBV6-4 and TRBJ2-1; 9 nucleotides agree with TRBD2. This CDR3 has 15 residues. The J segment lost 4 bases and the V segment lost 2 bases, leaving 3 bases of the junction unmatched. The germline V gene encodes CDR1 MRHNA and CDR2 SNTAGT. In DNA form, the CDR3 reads TGTGCCAGCAGTGACGGGCGGGGGGGATACAATGAGCAGTTCTTC. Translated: CASSDGRGGYNEQFF.

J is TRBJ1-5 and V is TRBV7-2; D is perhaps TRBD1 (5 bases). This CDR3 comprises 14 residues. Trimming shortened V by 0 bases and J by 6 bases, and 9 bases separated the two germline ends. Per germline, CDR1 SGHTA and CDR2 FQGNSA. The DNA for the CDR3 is TGTGCCAGCAGCTTAGCGGGGGGGGGTCAGCCCCAGCATTTT. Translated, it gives CASSLAGGGQPQHF.

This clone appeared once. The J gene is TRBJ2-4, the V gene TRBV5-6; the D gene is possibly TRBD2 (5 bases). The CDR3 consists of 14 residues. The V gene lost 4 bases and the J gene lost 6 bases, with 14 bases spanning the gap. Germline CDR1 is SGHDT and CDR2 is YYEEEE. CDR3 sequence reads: CASSPAGPRNIQYF. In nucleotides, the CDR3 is TGTGCCAGCAGCCCGGCGGGTCCCCGAAACATTCAGTACTTC.

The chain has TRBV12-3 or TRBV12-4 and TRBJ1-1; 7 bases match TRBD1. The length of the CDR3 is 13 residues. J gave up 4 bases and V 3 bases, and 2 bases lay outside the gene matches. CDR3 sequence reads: CASSLRGLTEAFF. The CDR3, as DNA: TGTGCCAGCAGTTTGAGGGGGCTCACTGAAGCTTTCTTT.

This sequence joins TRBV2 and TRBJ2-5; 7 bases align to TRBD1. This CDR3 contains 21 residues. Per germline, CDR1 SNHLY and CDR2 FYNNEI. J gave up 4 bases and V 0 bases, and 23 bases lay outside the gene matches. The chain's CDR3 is CASSEALQKRPDRVIGETQYF. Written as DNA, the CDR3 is TGTGCCAGCAGTGAAGCGCTTCAGAAGCGACCCGACAGGGTAATAGGAGAGACCCAGTACTTC.

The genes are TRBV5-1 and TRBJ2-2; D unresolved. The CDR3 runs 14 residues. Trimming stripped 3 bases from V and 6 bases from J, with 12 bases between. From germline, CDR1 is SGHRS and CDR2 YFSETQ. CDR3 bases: TGCGCCAGCAGCTCCCAGGTAGGATCCGGGGAGCTGTTTTTT. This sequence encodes CASSSQVGSGELFF.